The present T cell receptor (beta chain) was sequenced within a study of beta chain features in type 1 diabetes. Findings and limits, study-wide: Individuals with type 1 diabetes displayed fewer insertions and more deletions at VDJ junctions.

Details on this clone: Antigen unknown.

Expressed TCRB transcripts were sequenced after all isolated RNA was converted to cDNA. Repertoires were generated with immunoSEQ multiplex PCR, while TCRdb's copy carries only in-frame clones and drops some. The sample has 25,000 or so clones, about 72% seen once; the top ten hold 2% to 2.5%. Per the germline V gene, CDR1 is SGHRS and CDR2 is YFSETQ. This CDR3 spans 18 amino acids. V trimming: 4 bases; J trimming: 0 bases; junction bases outside the gene matches: 9. The receptor's source is a woman in her thirties or forties in good health. The chain recombines TRBV5-1 with TRBJ2-3; TRBD2 matches 12 bases. Source material: Tregs from blood. DNA of the CDR3: TGCGCCAGCAGCAGGGCTAGCGGGGGGGCCGGAAGCACAGATACGCAGTATTTT. Its translation: CASSRASGGAGSTDTQYF.